This passage covers 2 T cell receptor beta chains from one sample sequenced in a study of shared clonotypes between healthy human individuals (dated by TCRdb to 2020 to 2021). Library creation used the immunoSEQ multiplex PCR assay. TCRdb limited this immuneACCESS table to in-frame rearrangements with V and J called. A share of clones is missing; checked studies link under half to unresolved V genes, and the rest is unexplained. For this sample the table gives about 490,000 clones, of which around 80% were detected only once. Together, the top ten hold roughly 13% of the sample. Sequencing input: PBMCs. The receptors were sampled from a middle-aged woman in good health. Some clones in this sample may be carry-over from other donors' samples.

V gene TRBV28 combines with J gene TRBJ2-1, with D uncertain. The germline V and J ends were trimmed by 3 bases and 0 bases, with 6 bases remaining between them. Germline V lookup: CDR1 MDHEN, CDR2 SYDVKM. The CDR3 spans 14 residues. CDR3: CASSFRNSYNEQFF. CDR3 DNA sequence: TGTGCCAGCAGTTTCCGGAACTCCTACAATGAGCAGTTCTTC.

The genes are TRBV10-1 and TRBJ2-7; 12 bases fit TRBD2. After removal of 4 bases from V and 3 bases from J, the junction contained 4 bases not matched to a gene. CDR3 length equals 15 residues. Germline lookup yields CDR1 WNHNN and CDR2 SYGVQD (reference sequence). In DNA form, the CDR3 reads TGCGCCAGCAGTGCAAGGGGACTAGCGGGCTACGAGCAGTACTTC. It yields the protein CASSARGLAGYEQYF.